This paragraph covers one T cell receptor (beta chain) sequence. Sequencing used immunoSEQ multiplex PCR; TCRdb keeps in-frame clones, though not all of them. Of just under 45,000 clones listed, 90% to 97% are singletons. This entry belongs to a study of T cell changes during pregnancy in multiple sclerosis. This CDR3 comprises 13 residues. Germline V gene lookup returns CDR1 SQVTM and CDR2 ANQGSEA. Trimming took off 8 bases at V and 4 bases at J, with 18 bases between the two ends. Material: peripheral blood, obtained in the second trimester of pregnancy. This rearrangement joins TRBV29-1 to TRBJ2-7; maybe TRBD2 (6 bases). The receptor comes from a female donor with multiple sclerosis, enrolled in a pregnancy study. CDR3 loop: CSILGGVDYEQYF. The DNA for the CDR3 is TGCAGCATCCTCGGAGGGGTCGATTACGAGCAGTACTTC.